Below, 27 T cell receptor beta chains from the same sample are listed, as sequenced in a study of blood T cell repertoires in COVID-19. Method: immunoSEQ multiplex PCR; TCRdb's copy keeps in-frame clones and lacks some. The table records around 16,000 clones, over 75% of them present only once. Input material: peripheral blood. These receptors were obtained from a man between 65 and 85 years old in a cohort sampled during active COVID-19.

The CDR3 reads CASSLHRAGGEQFF. The CDR3, as DNA: TGCGCCAGCAGCCTACATCGAGCGGGAGGGGAGCAGTTCTTC. The V and J genes are TRBV5-1 and TRBJ2-1; 10 positions agree with TRBD2. J lost 10 bases, V lost 4 bases, and 8 bases had no gene match. The V gene's germline CDR1 is SGHRS and CDR2 YFSETQ. This CDR3 comprises 14 residues.

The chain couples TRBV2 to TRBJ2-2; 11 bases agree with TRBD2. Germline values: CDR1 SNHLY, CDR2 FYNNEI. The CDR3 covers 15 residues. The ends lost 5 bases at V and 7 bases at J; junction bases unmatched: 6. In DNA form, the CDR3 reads TGTGCCAGCAGTCTAGCGGGAGGAGGTCACGGGGAGCTGTTTTTT. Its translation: CASSLAGGGHGELFF.

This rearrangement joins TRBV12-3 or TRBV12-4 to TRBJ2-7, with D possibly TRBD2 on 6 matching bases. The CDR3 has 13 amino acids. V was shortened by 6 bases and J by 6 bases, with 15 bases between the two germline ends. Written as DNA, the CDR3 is TGTGCCAGCAGGGTGCCAAGCGGGTCCGAGCAGTACTTC. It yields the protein CASRVPSGSEQYF.

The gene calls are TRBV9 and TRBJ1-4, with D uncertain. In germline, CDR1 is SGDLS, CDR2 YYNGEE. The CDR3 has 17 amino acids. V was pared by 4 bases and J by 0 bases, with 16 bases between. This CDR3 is CASSPGVSGATNEKLFF. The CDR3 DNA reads TGTGCCAGCAGCCCGGGCGTCAGCGGGGCAACTAATGAAAAACTGTTTTTT.

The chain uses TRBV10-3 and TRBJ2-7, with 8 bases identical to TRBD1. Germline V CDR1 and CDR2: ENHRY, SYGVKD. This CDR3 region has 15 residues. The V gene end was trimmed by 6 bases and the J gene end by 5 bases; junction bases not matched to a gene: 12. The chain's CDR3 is CAISPRTGTHHEQYF. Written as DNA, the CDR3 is TGTGCCATCAGCCCCCGGACAGGGACCCACCACGAGCAGTACTTC.

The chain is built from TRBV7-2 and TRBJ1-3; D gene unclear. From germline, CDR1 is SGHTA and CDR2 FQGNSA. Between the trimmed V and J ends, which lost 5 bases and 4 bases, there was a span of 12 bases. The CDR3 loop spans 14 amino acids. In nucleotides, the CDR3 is TGTGCCAGCAGCCTGCCCAGTAACGGAAACACCATATATTTT. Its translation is CASSLPSNGNTIYF.

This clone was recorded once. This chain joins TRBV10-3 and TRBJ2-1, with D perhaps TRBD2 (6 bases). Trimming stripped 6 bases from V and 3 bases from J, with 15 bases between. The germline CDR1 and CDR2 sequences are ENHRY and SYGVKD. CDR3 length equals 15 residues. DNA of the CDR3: TGTGCCATCAGGGCGGGACTCGCTCTCTACAATGAGCAGTTCTTC. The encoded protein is CAIRAGLALYNEQFF.

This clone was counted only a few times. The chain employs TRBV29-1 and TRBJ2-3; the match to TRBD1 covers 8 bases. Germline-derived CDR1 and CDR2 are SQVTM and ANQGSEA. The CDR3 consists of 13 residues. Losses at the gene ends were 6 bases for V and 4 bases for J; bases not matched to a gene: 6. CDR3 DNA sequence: TGCAGCGTATCCGGACAGGGCCCAGATACGCAGTATTTT. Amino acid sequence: CSVSGQGPDTQYF.

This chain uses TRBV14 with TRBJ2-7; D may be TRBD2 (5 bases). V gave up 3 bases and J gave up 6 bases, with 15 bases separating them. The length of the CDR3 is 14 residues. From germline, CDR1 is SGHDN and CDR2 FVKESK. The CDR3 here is CASSQTFEGTEQYF. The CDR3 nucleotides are TGTGCCAGCAGCCAGACCTTCGAGGGTACCGAGCAGTACTTC. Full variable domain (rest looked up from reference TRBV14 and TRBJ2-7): EAGVTQFPSHSVIEKGQTVTLRCDPISGHDNLYWYRRVMGKEIKFLLHFVKESKQDESGMPNNRFLAERTGGTYSTLKVQPAELEDSGVYFCASSQTFEGTEQYFGPGTRLTVT.

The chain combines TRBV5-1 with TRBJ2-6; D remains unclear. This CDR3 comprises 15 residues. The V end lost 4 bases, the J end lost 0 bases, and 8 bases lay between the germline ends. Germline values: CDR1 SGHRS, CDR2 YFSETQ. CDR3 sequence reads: CASSLHSSGANVLTF. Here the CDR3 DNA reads TGCGCCAGCAGCCTGCACAGCTCTGGGGCCAACGTCCTGACTTTC.

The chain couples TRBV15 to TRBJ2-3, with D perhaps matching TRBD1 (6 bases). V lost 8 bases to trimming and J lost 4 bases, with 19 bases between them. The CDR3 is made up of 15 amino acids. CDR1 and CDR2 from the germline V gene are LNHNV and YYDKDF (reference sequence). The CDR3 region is CATAAGRGTPDTQYF. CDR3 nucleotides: TGTGCCACCGCGGCGGGCAGGGGAACCCCAGATACGCAGTATTTT.

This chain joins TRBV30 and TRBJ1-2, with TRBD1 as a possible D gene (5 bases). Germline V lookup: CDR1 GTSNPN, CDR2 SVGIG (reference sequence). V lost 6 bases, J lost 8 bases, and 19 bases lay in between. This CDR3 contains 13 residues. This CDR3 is CACHYGQGVGYTF. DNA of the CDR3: TGTGCCTGCCATTATGGGCAGGGTGTAGGCTACACCTTC.

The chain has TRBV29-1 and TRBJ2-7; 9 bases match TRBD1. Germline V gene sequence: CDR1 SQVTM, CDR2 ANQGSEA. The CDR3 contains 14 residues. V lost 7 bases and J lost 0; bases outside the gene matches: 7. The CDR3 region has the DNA TGCAGCGCCTTACGACAGGGGGACTCCTACGAGCAGTACTTC. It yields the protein CSALRQGDSYEQYF.

CDR3 region: CASQQGARTEAFF. CDR3 coding DNA: TGTGCCAGCCAACAGGGGGCAAGGACTGAAGCTTTCTTT. The chain links TRBV6-5 to TRBJ1-1; the match to TRBD1 covers 9 bases. The CDR3 totals 13 residues. V was pared by 8 bases and J by 5 bases, with 6 bases of the junction left unmatched. Looked up from germline, CDR1 is MNHEY and CDR2 is SVGAGI.

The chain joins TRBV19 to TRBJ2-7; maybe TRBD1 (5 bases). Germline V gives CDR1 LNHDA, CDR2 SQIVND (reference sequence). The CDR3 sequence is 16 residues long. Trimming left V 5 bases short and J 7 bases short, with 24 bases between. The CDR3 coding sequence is TGTGCCAGTAGTTCAGGACACTCAACGAGCCCTTTTGAGCAGTACTTC. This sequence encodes CASSSGHSTSPFEQYF.

The CDR3 nucleotides are TGTGCCTGGAGTGTAATGAAGAGAGATACGCAGTATTTT. Protein: CAWSVMKRDTQYF. The chain uses TRBV30 and TRBJ2-3; D not resolved. Germline CDR1 GTSNPN, CDR2 SVGIG (reference sequence). V gave up 0 bases and J gave up 5 bases, with 9 bases separating them. The CDR3 has 13 residues. The full variable domain, rest sourced from reference TRBV30 and TRBJ2-3, is SQTIHQWPATLVQPVGSPLSLECTVEGTSNPNLYWYRQAAGRGLQLLFYSVGIGQISSEVPQNLSASRPQDRQFILSSKKLLLSDSGFYLCAWSVMKRDTQYFGPGTRLTVL.

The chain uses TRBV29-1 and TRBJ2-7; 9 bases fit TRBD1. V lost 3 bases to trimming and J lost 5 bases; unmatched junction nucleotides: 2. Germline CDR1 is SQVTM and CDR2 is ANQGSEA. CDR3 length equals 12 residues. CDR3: CSVEGQGNEQYF. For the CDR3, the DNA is TGCAGCGTTGAGGGACAGGGCAACGAGCAGTACTTC.

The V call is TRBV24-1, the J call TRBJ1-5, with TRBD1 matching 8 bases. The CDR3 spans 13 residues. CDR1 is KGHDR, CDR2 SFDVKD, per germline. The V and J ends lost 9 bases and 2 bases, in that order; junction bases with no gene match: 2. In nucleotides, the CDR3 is TGTGCCACCGGACAGGGCGGCAATCAGCCCCAGCATTTT. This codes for CATGQGGNQPQHF.

CDR3 protein: CSVVWPSGTLKLYNEQFF. The CDR3 DNA is TGCAGCGTTGTTTGGCCTAGCGGGACCCTAAAGCTTTACAATGAGCAGTTCTTC. V and J are TRBV29-1 and TRBJ2-1, with 9 positions matching TRBD2. After removal of 4 bases from V and 4 bases from J, the junction contained 17 bases not matched to a gene. This CDR3 is built from 18 residues. CDR1 and CDR2 from the germline V gene are SQVTM and ANQGSEA.

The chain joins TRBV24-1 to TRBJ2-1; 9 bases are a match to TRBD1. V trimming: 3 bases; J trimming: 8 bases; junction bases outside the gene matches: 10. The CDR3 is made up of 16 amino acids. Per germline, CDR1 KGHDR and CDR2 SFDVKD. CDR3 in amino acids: CATSDTGTGSGYEQFF. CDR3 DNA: TGTGCCACCAGTGATACCGGGACAGGGAGCGGGTATGAGCAGTTCTTC.

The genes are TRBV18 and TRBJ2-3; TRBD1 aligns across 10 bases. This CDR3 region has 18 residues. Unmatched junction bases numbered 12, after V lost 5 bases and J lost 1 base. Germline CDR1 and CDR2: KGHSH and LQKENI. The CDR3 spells CASSSSDRGYRGTDTQYF. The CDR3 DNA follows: TGTGCCAGCTCATCTTCGGACAGGGGGTACCGAGGCACAGATACGCAGTATTTT.

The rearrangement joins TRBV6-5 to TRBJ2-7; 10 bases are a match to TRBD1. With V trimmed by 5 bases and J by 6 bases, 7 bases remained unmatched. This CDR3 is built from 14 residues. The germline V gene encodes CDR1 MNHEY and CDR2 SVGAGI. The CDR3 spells CASSKGQGTSEQYF. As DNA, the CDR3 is TGTGCCAGCAGTAAGGGACAGGGGACAAGCGAGCAGTACTTC.

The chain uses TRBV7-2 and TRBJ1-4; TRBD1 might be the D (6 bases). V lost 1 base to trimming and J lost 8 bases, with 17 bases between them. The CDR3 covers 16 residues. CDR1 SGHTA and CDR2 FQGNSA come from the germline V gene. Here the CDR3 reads CASSLGPGGLGEKLFF. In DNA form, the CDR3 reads TGTGCCAGCAGCTTAGGTCCCGGGGGGCTGGGGGAAAAACTGTTTTTT.

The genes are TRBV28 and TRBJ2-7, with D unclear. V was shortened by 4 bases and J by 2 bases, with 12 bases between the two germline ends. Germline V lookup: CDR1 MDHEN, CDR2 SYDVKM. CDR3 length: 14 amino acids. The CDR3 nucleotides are TGTGCCAGCAGTTCCCCAGCGTCGACCTACGAGCAGTACTTC. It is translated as CASSSPASTYEQYF.

CDR3 residues: CASSPTGGGGSPLHF. CDR3 coding DNA: TGTGCCAGCAGCCCGACAGGGGGAGGAGGTTCACCCCTCCACTTT. This sequence joins TRBV28 and TRBJ1-6; 9 bases are shared with TRBD1. V shed 6 bases and J 9 bases; nucleotides not matched to a gene: 9. CDR3 length: 15 amino acids. Per the germline V gene, CDR1 is MDHEN and CDR2 is SYDVKM. Supplemented by reference TRBV28 and TRBJ1-6, the full variable domain reads DVKVTQSSRYLVKRTGEKVFLECVQDMDHENMFWYRQDPGLGLRLIYFSYDVKMKEKGDIPEGYSVSREKKERFSLILESASTNQTSMYLCASSPTGGGGSPLHFGNGTRLTVT.

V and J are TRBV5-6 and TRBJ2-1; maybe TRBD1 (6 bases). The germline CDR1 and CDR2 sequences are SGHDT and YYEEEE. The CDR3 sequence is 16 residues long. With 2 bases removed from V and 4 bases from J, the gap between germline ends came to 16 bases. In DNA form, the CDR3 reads TGTGCCAGCAGCTTAACAGGGCCCCTACCTTACAATGAGCAGTTCTTC. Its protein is CASSLTGPLPYNEQFF.

The DNA of the CDR3 is TGTGCCAGTAGTCTACTAGCGGACTACGAGCAGTACTTC. It is translated as CASSLLADYEQYF. The chain carries TRBV19 and TRBJ2-7; TRBD2 aligns across 8 bases. This CDR3 spans 13 amino acids. Germline CDR1 reads LNHDA; CDR2 reads SQIVND (reference sequence). The J segment lost 3 bases and the V segment lost 5 bases, leaving 3 bases of the junction unmatched.